This TCR beta chain was sequenced for a study of early T cells in non-severe SARS-CoV-2 infection. About the study: Chains stayed unpaired after sequencing of bulk RNA from unsorted whole blood. Study-level findings and limits: VDJdb matches were skewed toward anti-spike CD8 T cell responses.

Attachment of unique molecular identifiers was made to individual cDNA molecules. Using its own MiXCR run on the 5' RACE reads, TCRdb lists one record per CDR3 protein. The sample has about 56,000 distinct CDR3 sequences, 8% to 11% seen once. The V gene's germline CDR1 is SQVTM and CDR2 ANQGSEA. CDR3 length: 14 amino acids. With 7 bases removed from V and 2 bases from J, the gap between germline ends came to 16 bases. With regard to this clonotype: The antigen is unknown.

The receptor was isolated from an adult who was a healthcare worker with PCR-confirmed SARS-CoV-2 infection or an uninfected control (not recorded which). The sample was whole blood. V is TRBV29-1 and J is TRBJ2-3, with D perhaps matching TRBD1 or TRBD2 (6 bases each). CDR3: CSAPRGQDTDTQYF. The CDR3, as DNA: TGCAGCGCTCCCCGGGGGCAGGACACAGATACGCAGTATTTT.